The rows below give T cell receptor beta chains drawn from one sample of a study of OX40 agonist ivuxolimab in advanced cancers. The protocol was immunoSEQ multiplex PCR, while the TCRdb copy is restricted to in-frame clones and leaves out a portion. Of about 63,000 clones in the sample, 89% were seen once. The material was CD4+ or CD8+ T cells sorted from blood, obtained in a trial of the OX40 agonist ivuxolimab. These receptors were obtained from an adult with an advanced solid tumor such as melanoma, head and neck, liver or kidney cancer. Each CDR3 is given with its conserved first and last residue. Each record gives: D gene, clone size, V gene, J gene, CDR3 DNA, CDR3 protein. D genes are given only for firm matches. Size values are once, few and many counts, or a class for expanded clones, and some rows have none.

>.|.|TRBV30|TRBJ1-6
TGTGCCTGGACCTGGGGGGAGAATTCACCCCTCCACTTT
CAWTWGENSPLHF
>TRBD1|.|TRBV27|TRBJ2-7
TGTGCCAGCACAGGGGGTCGGGAGCAGTACTTC
CASTGGREQYF
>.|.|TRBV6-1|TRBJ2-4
TGTGCCACGGGGAACATTCAGTACTTC
CATGNIQYF
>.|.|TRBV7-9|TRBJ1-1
TGTGCCAGCAGCTTAGGTGATGAAGCTTTCTTT
CASSLGDEAFF
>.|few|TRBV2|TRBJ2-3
TGTGCCAGCGGTCGGGGTTTGACAGATACGCAGTATTTT
CASGRGLTDTQYF
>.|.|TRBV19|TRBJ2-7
TGTGCCAGTAGTAGCCCGGGACCTCTGATTGAGCAGTACTTC
CASSSPGPLIEQYF
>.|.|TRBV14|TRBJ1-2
TGTGCCAGCAGCCAAGAAGATACCCACTACAGGAGCGGCTACACCTTC
CASSQEDTHYRSGYTF
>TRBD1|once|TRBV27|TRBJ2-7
TGTGCCAGCAGTGGACAGGGATCCTACGAGCAGTACTTC
CASSGQGSYEQYF
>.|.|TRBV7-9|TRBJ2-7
TGTGCCAGCAGCTTAGTGAGTTCCGGGGGCGAGCAGTACTTC
CASSLVSSGGEQYF
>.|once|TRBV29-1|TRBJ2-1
TGCAGCGTTGACGACGGCACCTACAATGAGCAGTTCTTC
CSVDDGTYNEQFF
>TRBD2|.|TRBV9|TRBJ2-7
TGTGCCAGCAGCCCCTCTAGCGGGGTAACCTACGAGCAGTACTTC
CASSPSSGVTYEQYF
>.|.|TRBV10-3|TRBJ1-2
TGTGCCATCAGTGCAGAGTGGGGCACTGACTATGGCTACACCTTC
CAISAEWGTDYGYTF
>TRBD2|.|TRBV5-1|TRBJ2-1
TGCGCCAGCAGCCCTGATAGCGGGAAGGGCAATGAGCAGTTCTTC
CASSPDSGKGNEQFF
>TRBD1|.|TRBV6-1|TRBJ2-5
TGTGCCAGCAGTGAAGCGGGACAGCAAGAGACCCAGTACTTC
CASSEAGQQETQYF
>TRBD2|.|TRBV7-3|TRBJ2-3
TGTGCCAGCCGGGAGGGCTCGGACGCAGATACGCAGTATTTT
CASREGSDADTQYF
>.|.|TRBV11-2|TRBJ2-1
TGTGCCAGCAGCGGAGGGACGGCCGAGCAGTTCTTC
CASSGGTAEQFF
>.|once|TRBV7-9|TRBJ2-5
TGTGCCAGCAGACCGGCCCTGGACGGTTTTAGAGAGACCCAGTACTTC
CASRPALDGFRETQYF
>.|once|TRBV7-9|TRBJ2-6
TGTGCCAGCAGCAGTGGACGGACCTCTGGGGCCAACGTCCTGACTTTC
CASSSGRTSGANVLTF
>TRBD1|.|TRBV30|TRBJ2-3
TGTGCCTGGGAAAAGACAGGGGGGAGCACAGATACGCAGTATTTT
CAWEKTGGSTDTQYF
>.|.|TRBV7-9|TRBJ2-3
TGTGCCAGCACTACTGACTGGGTTACGCAGTATTTT
CASTTDWVTQYF
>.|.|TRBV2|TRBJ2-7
TGTGCCAGCAGGCCCGCCCCCACCTACGAGCAGTACTTC
CASRPAPTYEQYF
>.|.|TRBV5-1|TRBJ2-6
TGCGCCAGCCGCGGCACTGGGGCCAACGTCCTGACTTTC
CASRGTGANVLTF
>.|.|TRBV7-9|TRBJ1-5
TGTGCCAGCAGCTTAGCGGGTGTTCGTCAGCCCCAGCATTTT
CASSLAGVRQPQHF
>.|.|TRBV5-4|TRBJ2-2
TGTGCCAGCAGCTTTCCTGGCGGGGAGCTGTTTTTT
CASSFPGGELFF
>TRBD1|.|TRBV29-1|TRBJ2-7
TGCAGCGCAGCCGGGACAGTTGCCTACGAGCAGTACTTC
CSAAGTVAYEQYF
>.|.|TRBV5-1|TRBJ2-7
TGCGCCAGCAGCTTGGATTGGTTCGAGCAGTACTTC
CASSLDWFEQYF
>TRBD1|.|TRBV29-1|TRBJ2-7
TGCAGCGTCTGGACAGGGGAAGTACACGAGCAGTACTTC
CSVWTGEVHEQYF
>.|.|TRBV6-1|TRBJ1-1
TGTGCCAGCAGTGACGGGACGTACACTGAAGCTTTCTTT
CASSDGTYTEAFF
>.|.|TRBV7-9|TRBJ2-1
TGTGCCAGCAGCCCAGCCCTCTCAGTAAAATCCAATGAGCAGTTCTTC
CASSPALSVKSNEQFF
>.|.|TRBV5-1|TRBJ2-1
TGCGCCAGCAGCCCTAGGACCGACAATGAGCAGTTCTTC
CASSPRTDNEQFF
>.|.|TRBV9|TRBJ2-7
TGTGCCAGCAGCGTCTCTAATGGCGGCGAGCAGTACTTC
CASSVSNGGEQYF
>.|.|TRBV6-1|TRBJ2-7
TGTGCCAGCAGTGTCATGACTGGGGGCTCCTACGAGCAGTACTTC
CASSVMTGGSYEQYF
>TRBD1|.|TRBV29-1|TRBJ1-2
TGCAGCGCCCCGGGACAGGGGGCGGAAGGCTACACCTTC
CSAPGQGAEGYTF
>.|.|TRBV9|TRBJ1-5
TGTGCCAGCAGCGTATGGGGAACAAATCAGCCCCAGCATTTT
CASSVWGTNQPQHF
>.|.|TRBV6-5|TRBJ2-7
TGTGCCAGCAGTTACGGGTTGGGCTACGAGCAGTACTTC
CASSYGLGYEQYF
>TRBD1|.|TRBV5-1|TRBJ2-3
TGCGCCAGCAGCTTCTCCCAGGGGGCCGGCACAGATACGCAGTATTTT
CASSFSQGAGTDTQYF
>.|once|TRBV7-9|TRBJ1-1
TGTGCCAGCAGCTTACTACAAACAGGAGTGAACACTGAAGCTTTCTTT
CASSLLQTGVNTEAFF
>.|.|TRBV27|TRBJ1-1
TGTGCCAGCAGTTTAGGGGGCGGCGGGAACACTGAAGCTTTCTTT
CASSLGGGGNTEAFF
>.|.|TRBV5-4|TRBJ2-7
TGTGCCAGCAACGACCGACTAACCTACGAGCAGTACTTC
CASNDRLTYEQYF
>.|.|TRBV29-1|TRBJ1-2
TGCAGCGTTGAAATTCCAGGGCCCTATGGCTACACCTTC
CSVEIPGPYGYTF
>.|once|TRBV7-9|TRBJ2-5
TGTGCCAGCAGCCTAGTAGAGACCCAGTACTTC
CASSLVETQYF
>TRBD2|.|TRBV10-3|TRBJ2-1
TGTGCCATCAGTGAGTCAGGACTAGCGGGGGAATACAATGAGCAGTTCTTC
CAISESGLAGEYNEQFF
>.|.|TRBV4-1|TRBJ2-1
TGCGCCAGCAGCCAAGGGTCCGAAAATGAGCAGTTCTTC
CASSQGSENEQFF
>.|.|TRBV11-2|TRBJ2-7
TGTGCCAGCAGCAAAGGACAAACATACGAGCAGTACTTC
CASSKGQTYEQYF
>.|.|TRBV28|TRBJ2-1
TGTGCCAGCAGATGGGAGGATTCTTCTGACAATGAGCAGTTCTTC
CASRWEDSSDNEQFF
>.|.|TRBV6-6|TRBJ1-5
TGTGCCAGCACTAGGGATATGGGCCAGCCCCAGCATTTT
CASTRDMGQPQHF
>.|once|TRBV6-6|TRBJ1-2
TGTGCCAGCAGCCCCAAACAAATTAACTATGGCTACACCTTC
CASSPKQINYGYTF
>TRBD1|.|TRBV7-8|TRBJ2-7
TGTGCCAGCAGCCGACGGACAGGGAACTACGAGCAGTACTTC
CASSRRTGNYEQYF
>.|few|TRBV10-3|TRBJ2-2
TGTGCCATCACCTCTCCGGGGGCCACTGCTGCCGGGGAGCTGTTTTTT
CAITSPGATAAGELFF
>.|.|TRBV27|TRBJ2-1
TGTGCCAGCGGGAGAACCTACAATGAGCAGTTCTTC
CASGRTYNEQFF
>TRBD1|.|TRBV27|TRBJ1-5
TGTGCCAGCAGTTTCCAGGGGGGCGATCAGCCCCAGCATTTT
CASSFQGGDQPQHF
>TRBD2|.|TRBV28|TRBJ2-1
TGTGCCAGCAGTTTCCCTAGACTAGCGGGAAGCTACAATGAGCAGTTCTTC
CASSFPRLAGSYNEQFF
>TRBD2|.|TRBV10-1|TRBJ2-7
TGCGCCAGCAGTCTCACCCCGGGGGGCTACGAGCAGTACTTC
CASSLTPGGYEQYF
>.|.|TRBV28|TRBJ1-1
TGTGCCATTCGGTGGTTGAGGGTGAACACTGAAGCTTTCTTT
CAIRWLRVNTEAFF
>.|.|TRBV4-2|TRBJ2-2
TGTGCCAGCAGCCAAGATCGGGCAGGGTCAGAGGCCGGGGAGCTGTTTTTT
CASSQDRAGSEAGELFF